The 8 T cell receptor beta chains below come from one sample, sequenced in a study of T cell repertoires in cytomegalovirus infection. MiXCR, run by TCRdb on the reads, gives a single entry per CDR3 protein. The repertoire holds 100,000 or so distinct CDR3 sequences, with more than 20% as singletons. Material for sequencing was CD8+ T cells from PBMCs. These receptors were taken from a human donor in good health (CMV status not recorded). Some clones in this sample may be carry-over from other donors' samples.

This clonotype was recorded at least ten times. The J gene is TRBJ1-1, the V gene TRBV7-9, with unresolved D. Trimming took off 0 bases at V and 2 bases at J, with 7 bases between the two ends. The V gene's germline CDR1 is SEHNR and CDR2 FQNEAQ (reference sequence). The CDR3 length is 14 residues. The CDR3 sequence: CASSLASGNTEAFF. CDR3 DNA: TGTGCCAGCAGCTTAGCCTCAGGTAACACTGAAGCTTTCTTT.

The chain is built from TRBV11-2 and TRBJ1-1; 7 nucleotides agree with TRBD1. The CDR3 is 13 amino acids. Germline CDR1 SGHAT, CDR2 FQNNGV. The trim removed 3 bases at V and 5 bases at J, leaving 3 bases unmatched. The DNA of the CDR3 is TGTGCCAGCAGCTTGAAGGGGGCAACTGAAGCTTTCTTT. Amino acids: CASSLKGATEAFF. Looking up the rest from reference TRBV11-2 and TRBJ1-1 gives the full variable domain: EAGVAQSPRYKIIEKRQSVAFWCNPISGHATLYWYQQILGQGPKLLIQFQNNGVVDDSQLPKDRFSAERLKGVDSTLKIQPAKLEDSAVYLCASSLKGATEAFFGQGTRLTVV.

In this sample, this clonotype turned up a few times. This chain links TRBV20-1 with TRBJ2-5; no firm D call. Germline V gene data show CDR1 as DFQATT and CDR2 as SNEGSKA (reference sequence). The CDR3 runs 12 residues. Trimming took off 0 bases at V and 5 bases at J, with 7 bases between the two ends. CDR3: CSAREQGETQYF. The CDR3 coding sequence is TGCAGTGCTAGAGAACAAGGGGAGACCCAGTACTTC.

The chain recombines TRBV12-3 or TRBV12-4 with TRBJ2-1; the D gene could be TRBD1 or TRBD2 (5 bases each). The V end was cut by 5 bases, the J end by 1 base, with 18 bases between. The CDR3 runs 17 residues. The CDR3 DNA sequence: TGTGCCAGCAGTCACGGAGCCGGGGCCCGTTCCTACAATGAGCAGTTCTTC. This encodes CASSHGAGARSYNEQFF.

The rearrangement links TRBV2 to TRBJ1-2, with D uncertain. Germline CDR1 reads SNHLY; CDR2 reads FYNNEI. V was shortened by 1 base and J by 7 bases, with 31 bases between the two germline ends. This CDR3 comprises 20 residues. The CDR3 sequence is CASSEVPFGPLTPGGGGYTF. CDR3 in DNA: TGTGCCAGCAGTGAAGTACCTTTCGGCCCCCTGACTCCGGGAGGCGGTGGCTACACCTTC.

This clonotype was seen a few times. The rearrangement uses TRBV29-1 and TRBJ1-2; D gene unclear. Germline V gives CDR1 SQVTM, CDR2 ANQGSEA. This CDR3 is 10 amino acids long. With 5 bases removed from V and 8 bases from J, the gap between germline ends came to 9 bases. The CDR3 nucleotides read TGCAGCGTTCCCGGGGAAGGCTACACCTTC. Its translation: CSVPGEGYTF. The full variable domain, its missing parts supplied by reference TRBV29-1 and TRBJ1-2, is SAVISQKPSRDICQRGTSLTIQCQVDSQVTMMFWYRQQPGQSLTLIATANQGSEATYESGFVIDKFPISRPNLTFSTLTVSNMSPEDSSIYLCSVPGEGYTFGSGTRLTVV.

At least ten counts were recorded for this clonotype. The CDR3 protein is CASSGSGAAGANVLTF. In DNA form, the CDR3 reads TGTGCCAGCAGCGGTAGCGGGGCTGCTGGGGCCAACGTCCTGACTTTC. The chain carries TRBV7-2 and TRBJ2-6; TRBD2 aligns across 8 bases. V was clipped by 5 bases and J by 2 bases; unmatched bases: 5. Per the germline V gene, CDR1 is SGHTA and CDR2 is FQGNSA. This CDR3 contains 16 residues.

J is TRBJ2-1 and V is TRBV7-9; D is undetermined. This CDR3 has 13 amino acids. CDR1 and CDR2 from the germline V gene are SEHNR and FQNEAQ (reference sequence). V was pared by 5 bases and J by 5 bases, with 10 bases between. CDR3 nucleotides: TGTGCCAGCAGCGAGTGGGATAACAATGAGCAGTTCTTC. Translating it yields CASSEWDNNEQFF.